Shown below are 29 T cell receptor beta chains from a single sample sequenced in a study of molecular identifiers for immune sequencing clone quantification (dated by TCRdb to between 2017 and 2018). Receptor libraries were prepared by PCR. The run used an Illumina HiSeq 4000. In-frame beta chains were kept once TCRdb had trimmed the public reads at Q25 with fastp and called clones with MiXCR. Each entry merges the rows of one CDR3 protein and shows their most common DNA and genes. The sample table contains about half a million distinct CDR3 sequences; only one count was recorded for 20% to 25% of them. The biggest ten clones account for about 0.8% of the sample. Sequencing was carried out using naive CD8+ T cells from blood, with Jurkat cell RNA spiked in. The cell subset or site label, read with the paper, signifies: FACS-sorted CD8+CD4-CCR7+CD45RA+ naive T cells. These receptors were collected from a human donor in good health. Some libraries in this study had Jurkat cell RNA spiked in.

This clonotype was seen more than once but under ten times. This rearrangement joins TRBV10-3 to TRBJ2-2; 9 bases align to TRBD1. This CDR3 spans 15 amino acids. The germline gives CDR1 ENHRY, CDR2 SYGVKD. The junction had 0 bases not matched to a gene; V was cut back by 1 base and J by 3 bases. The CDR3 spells CAISEWTGDTGELFF. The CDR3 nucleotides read TGTGCCATCAGTGAGTGGACAGGGGACACCGGGGAGCTGTTTTTT.

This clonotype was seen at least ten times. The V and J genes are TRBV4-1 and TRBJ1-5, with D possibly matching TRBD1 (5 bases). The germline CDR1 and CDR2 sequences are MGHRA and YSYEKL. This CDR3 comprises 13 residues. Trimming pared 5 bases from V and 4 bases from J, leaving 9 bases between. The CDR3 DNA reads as TGCGCCAGCAGCTATGACAGAAATCAGCCCCAGCATTTT. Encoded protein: CASSYDRNQPQHF.

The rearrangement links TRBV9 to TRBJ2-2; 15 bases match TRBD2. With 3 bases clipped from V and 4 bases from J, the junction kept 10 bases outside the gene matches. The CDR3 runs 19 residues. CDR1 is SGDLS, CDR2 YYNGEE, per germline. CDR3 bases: TGTGCCAGCAGCGCCACCACCGGACTAGCGGGAGGGGTCACCGGGGAGCTGTTTTTT. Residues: CASSATTGLAGGVTGELFF. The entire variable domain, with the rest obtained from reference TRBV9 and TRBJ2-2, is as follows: DSGVTQTPKHLITATGQRVTLRCSPRSGDLSVYWYQQSLDQGLQFLIQYYNGEERAKGNILERFSAQQFPDLHSELNLSSLELGDSALYFCASSATTGLAGGVTGELFFGEGSRLTVL.

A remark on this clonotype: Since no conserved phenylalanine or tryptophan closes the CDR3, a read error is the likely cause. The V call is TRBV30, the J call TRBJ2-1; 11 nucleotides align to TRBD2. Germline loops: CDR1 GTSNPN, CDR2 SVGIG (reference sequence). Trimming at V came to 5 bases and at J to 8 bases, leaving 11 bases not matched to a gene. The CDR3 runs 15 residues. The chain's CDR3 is CAWDPVAGGRYEQFL. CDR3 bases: TGTGCCTGGGACCCAGTAGCGGGAGGGCGATATGAGCAGTTCCTC.

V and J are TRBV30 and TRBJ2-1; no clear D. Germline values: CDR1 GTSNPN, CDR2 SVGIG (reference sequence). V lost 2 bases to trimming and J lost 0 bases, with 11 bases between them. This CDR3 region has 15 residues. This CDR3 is CAWSPTVSSYNEQFF. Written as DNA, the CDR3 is TGTGCCTGGAGTCCTACCGTAAGCTCCTACAATGAGCAGTTCTTC.

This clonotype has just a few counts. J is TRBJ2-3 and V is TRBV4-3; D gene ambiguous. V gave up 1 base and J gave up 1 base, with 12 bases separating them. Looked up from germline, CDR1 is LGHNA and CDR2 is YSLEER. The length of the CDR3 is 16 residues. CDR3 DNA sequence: TGCGCCAGCAGCCAAGGTGTAGAAGGACGCACAGATACGCAGTATTTT. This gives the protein CASSQGVEGRTDTQYF.

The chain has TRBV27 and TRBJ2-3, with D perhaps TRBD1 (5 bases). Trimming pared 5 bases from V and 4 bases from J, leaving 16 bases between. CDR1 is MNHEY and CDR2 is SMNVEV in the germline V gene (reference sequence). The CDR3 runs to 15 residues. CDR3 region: CASSQRTNYPDTQYF. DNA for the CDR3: TGTGCCAGCAGTCAAAGGACAAACTATCCAGATACGCAGTATTTT.

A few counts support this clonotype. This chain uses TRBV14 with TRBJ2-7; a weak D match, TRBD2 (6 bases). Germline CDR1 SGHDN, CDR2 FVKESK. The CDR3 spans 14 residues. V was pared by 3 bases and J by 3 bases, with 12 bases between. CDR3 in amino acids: CASSHTMGGYEQYF. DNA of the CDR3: TGTGCCAGCAGCCACACTATGGGGGGCTACGAGCAGTACTTC.

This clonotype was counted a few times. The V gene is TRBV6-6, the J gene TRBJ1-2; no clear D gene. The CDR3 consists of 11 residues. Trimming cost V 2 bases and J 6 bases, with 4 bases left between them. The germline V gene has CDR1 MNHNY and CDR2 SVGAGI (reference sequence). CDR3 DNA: TGTGCCAGCAGTTACCAGGATGGCTACACCTTC. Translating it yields CASSYQDGYTF.

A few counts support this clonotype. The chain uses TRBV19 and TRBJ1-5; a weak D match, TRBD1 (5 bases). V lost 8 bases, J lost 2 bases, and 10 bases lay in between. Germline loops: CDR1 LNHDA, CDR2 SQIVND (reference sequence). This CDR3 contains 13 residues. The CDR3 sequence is CASHAQGNQPQHF. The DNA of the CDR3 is TGTGCCAGTCACGCACAGGGCAATCAGCCCCAGCATTTT.

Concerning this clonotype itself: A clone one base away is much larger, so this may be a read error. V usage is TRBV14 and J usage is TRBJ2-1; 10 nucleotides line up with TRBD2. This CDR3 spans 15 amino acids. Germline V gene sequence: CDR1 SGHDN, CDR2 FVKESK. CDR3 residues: CASSLLAGTNNGQFF. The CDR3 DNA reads TGTGCCAGCAGCTTACTAGCGGGAACGAACAATGGGCAGTTCTTC.

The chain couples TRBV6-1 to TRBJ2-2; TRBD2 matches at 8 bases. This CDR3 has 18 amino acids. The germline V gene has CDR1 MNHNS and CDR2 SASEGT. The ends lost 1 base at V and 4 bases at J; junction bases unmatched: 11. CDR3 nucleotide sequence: TGTGCCAGCAGTGAAGAGCTGTATCGGCTAGCGGGCACCGGGGAGCTGTTTTTT. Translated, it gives CASSEELYRLAGTGELFF.

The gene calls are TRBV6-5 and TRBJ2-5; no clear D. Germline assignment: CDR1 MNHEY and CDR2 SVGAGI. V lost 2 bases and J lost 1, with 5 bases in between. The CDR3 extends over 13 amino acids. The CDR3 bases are TGTGCCAGCAGTTACGGGTTCCAAGAGACCCAGTACTTC. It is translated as CASSYGFQETQYF.

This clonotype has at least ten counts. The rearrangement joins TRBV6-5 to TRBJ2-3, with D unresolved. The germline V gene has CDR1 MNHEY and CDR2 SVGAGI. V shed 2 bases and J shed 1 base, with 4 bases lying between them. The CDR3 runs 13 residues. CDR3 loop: CASSYGGTDTQYF. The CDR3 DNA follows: TGTGCCAGCAGTTACGGCGGCACAGATACGCAGTATTTT.

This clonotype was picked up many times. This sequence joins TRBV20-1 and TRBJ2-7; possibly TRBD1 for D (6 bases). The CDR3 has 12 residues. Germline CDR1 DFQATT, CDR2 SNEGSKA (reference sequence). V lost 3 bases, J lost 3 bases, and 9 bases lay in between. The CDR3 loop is CSAREQGYEQYF. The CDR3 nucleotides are TGCAGTGCTAGGGAACAGGGCTACGAGCAGTACTTC.

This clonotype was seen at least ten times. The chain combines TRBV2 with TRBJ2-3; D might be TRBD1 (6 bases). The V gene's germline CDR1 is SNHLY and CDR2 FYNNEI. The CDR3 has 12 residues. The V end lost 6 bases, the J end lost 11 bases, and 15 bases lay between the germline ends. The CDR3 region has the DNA TGTGCCAGCAGCCCAGGGGCCCCAGGGCAGTATTTT. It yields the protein CASSPGAPGQYF.

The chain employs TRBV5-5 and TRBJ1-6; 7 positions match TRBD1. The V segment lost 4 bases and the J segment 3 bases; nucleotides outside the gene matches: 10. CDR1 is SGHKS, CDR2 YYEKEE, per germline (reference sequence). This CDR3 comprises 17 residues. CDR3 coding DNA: TGTGCCAGCAGCGTTACAGGGGTCCCCTACTATAATTCACCCCTCCACTTT. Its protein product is CASSVTGVPYYNSPLHF. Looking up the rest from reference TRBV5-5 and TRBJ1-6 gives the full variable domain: DAGVTQSPTHLIKTRGQQVTLRCSPISGHKSVSWYQQVLGQGPQFIFQYYEKEERGRGNFPDRFSARQFPNYSSELNVNALLLGDSALYLCASSVTGVPYYNSPLHFGNGTRLTVT.

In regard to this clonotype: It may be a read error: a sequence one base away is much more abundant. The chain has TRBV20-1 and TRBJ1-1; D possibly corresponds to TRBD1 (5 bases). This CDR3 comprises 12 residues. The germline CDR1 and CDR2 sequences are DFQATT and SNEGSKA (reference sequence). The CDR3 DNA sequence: TGCAGTGCTGGAGATATGGGGGCTGAAGCTTTCTTT. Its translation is CSAGDMGAEAFF.

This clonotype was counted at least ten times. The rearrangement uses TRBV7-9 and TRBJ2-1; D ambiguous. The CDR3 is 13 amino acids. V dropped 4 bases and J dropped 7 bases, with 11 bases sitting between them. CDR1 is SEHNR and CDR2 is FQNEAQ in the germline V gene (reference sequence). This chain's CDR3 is CASSSPGPNEQFF. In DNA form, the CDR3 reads TGTGCCAGCAGCTCCCCGGGCCCGAATGAGCAGTTCTTC.

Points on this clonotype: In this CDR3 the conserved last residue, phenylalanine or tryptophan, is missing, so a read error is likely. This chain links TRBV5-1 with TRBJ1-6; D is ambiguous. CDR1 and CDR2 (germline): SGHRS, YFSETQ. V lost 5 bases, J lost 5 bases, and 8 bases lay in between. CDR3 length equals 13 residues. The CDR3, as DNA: TGCGCCAGCAGTTGGGCAGATAATTCACCCCTCCACTCT. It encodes CASSWADNSPLHS.

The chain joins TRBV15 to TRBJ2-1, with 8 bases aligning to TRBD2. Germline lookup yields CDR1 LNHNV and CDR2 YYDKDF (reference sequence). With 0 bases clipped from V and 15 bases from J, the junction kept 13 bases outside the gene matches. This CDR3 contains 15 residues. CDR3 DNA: TGTGCCACCAGCAGAGATCAGGCGGGAGGCAGTCCGGGGTTCTTC. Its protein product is CATSRDQAGGSPGFF.

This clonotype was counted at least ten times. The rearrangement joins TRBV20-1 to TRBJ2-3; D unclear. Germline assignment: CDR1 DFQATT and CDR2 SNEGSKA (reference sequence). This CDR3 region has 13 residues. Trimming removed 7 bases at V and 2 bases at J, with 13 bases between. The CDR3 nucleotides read TGCAGTGGGGCTGCCGAAAACACAGATACGCAGTATTTT. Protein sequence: CSGAAENTDTQYF.

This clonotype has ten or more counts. CDR3 sequence reads: CASSPHTTQSTDTQYF. For the CDR3, the DNA is TGTGCCAGCAGTCCACACACAACACAAAGCACAGATACGCAGTATTTT. This chain uses TRBV27 with TRBJ2-3; no clear D gene. V shed 5 bases and J shed 0 bases, with 15 bases lying between them. The CDR3 consists of 16 residues. Germline CDR1 MNHEY, CDR2 SMNVEV (reference sequence).

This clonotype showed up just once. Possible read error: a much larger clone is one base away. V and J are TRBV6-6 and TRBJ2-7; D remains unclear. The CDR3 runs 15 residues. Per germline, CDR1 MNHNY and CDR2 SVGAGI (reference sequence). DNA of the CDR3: TGTGCCGGCAGTTACTCTCCGCAGGTCTCCTACGAGCAGTACTTC. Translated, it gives CAGSYSPQVSYEQYF.

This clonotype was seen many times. The CDR3 spells CSARIQGGKRGEAFF. The CDR3 DNA reads as TGCAGTGCTAGAATTCAAGGGGGGAAACGGGGTGAAGCTTTCTTT. V usage is TRBV20-1 and J usage is TRBJ1-1; D might be TRBD1 (6 bases). The germline gives CDR1 DFQATT, CDR2 SNEGSKA (reference sequence). V lost 2 bases, J lost 7 bases, and 20 bases lay in between. The CDR3 contains 15 residues.

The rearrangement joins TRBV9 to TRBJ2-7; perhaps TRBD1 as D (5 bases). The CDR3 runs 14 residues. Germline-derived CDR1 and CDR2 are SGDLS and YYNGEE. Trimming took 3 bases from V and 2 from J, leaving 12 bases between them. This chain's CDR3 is CASSDEDKPYEQYF. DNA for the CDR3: TGTGCCAGCAGCGACGAGGACAAGCCCTACGAGCAGTACTTC. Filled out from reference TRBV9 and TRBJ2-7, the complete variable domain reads DSGVTQTPKHLITATGQRVTLRCSPRSGDLSVYWYQQSLDQGLQFLIQYYNGEERAKGNILERFSAQQFPDLHSELNLSSLELGDSALYFCASSDEDKPYEQYFGPGTRLTVT.

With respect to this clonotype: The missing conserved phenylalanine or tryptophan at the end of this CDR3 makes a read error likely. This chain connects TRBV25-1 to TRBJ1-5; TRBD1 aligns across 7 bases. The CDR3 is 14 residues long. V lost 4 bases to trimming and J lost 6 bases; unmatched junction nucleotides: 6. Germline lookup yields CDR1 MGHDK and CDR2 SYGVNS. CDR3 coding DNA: TGTGCCAGCAGTGGCGGGACAGCAAGTCAGCCCCAGCATTCT. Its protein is CASSGGTASQPQHS.

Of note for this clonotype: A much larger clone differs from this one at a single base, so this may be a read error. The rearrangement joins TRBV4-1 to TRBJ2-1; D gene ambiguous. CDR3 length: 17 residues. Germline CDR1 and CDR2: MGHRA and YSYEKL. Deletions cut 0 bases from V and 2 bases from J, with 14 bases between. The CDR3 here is CASSQDVGQLAYNEQFF. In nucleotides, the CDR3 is TGCGCCAGCAGCCAAGATGTCGGGCAGCTCGCCTACAATGAGCAGTTCTTC.

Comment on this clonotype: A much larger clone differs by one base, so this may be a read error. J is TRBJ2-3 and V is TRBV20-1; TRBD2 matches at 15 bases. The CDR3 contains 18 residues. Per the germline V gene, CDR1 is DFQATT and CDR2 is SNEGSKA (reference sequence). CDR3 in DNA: TGCAGTGCTAGAGCCCGGACTAGCGGGGGGGCATTAACAGATACGCGGTATTTT. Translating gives CSARARTSGGALTDTRYF.